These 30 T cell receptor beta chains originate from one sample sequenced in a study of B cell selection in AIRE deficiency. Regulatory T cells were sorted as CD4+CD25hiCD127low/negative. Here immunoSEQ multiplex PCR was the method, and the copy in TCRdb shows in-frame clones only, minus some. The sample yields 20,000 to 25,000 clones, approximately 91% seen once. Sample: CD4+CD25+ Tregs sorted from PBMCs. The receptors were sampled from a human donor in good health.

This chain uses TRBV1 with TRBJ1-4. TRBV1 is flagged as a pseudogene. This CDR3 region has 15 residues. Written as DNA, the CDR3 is TGCACCAGCAGCCAAGATGGTCAGCGCAGCGAAAAACTGTTTTTT. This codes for CTSSQDGQRSEKLFF.

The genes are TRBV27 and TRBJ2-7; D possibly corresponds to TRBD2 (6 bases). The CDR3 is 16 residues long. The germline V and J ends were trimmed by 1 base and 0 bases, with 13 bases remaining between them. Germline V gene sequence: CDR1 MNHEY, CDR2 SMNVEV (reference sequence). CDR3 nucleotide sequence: TGTGCCAGCAGTTTATATCCGGGAGCAGTCTCCTACGAGCAGTACTTC. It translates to CASSLYPGAVSYEQYF.

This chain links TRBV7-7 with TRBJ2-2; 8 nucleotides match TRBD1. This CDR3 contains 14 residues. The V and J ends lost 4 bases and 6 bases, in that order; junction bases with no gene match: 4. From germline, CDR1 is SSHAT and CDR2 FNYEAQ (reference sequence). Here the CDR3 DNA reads TGTGCCAGCAGCTCTTCAGGGGGCTCCGGGGAGCTGTTTTTT. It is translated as CASSSSGGSGELFF.

The CDR3 region has the DNA TGCGCCAGCTCAAGAGAGGGGGGAAAAGAGACCCAGTACTTC. This gives the protein CASSREGGKETQYF. The J gene is TRBJ2-5, the V gene TRBV5-1; perhaps D is TRBD1 or TRBD2 (6 bases each). Trimming removed 7 bases from V and 3 bases from J, with 16 bases in between. The germline gives CDR1 SGHRS, CDR2 YFSETQ. The CDR3 is made up of 14 amino acids.

DNA for the CDR3: TGTGCCACCAGCGAAGACCTAGCAGCCAAAAACATTCAGTACTTC. Translated: CATSEDLAAKNIQYF. The chain uses TRBV15 and TRBJ2-4; perhaps TRBD2 as D (5 bases). Trimming removed 5 bases from V and 0 bases from J, with 11 bases in between. Germline CDR1 reads LNHNV; CDR2 reads YYDKDF (reference sequence). This CDR3 region has 15 residues.

The CDR3 region has the DNA TGTGCCAGCAGTCGACGGACTAGCGGGAGGGAGTACAATGAGCAGTTCTTC. Protein product: CASSRRTSGREYNEQFF. The V and J genes are TRBV27 and TRBJ2-1; 15 bases map to TRBD2. This CDR3 spans 17 amino acids. V lost 5 bases, J lost 4 bases, and 6 bases stayed unmatched. The V gene's germline CDR1 is MNHEY and CDR2 SMNVEV (reference sequence).

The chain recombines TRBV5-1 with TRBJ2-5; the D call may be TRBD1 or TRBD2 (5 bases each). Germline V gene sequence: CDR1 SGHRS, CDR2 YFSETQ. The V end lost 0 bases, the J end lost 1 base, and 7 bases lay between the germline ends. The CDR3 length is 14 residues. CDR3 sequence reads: CASSLGGTQETQYF. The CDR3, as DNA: TGCGCCAGCAGCTTGGGTGGGACCCAAGAGACCCAGTACTTC.

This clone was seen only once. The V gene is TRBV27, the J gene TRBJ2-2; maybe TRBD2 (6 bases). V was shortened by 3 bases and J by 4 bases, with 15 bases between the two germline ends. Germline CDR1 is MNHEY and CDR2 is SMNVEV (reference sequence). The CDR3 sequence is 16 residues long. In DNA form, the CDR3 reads TGTGCCAGCAGTTTTTGGGAGGACGTAGCCACCGGGGAGCTGTTTTTT. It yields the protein CASSFWEDVATGELFF.

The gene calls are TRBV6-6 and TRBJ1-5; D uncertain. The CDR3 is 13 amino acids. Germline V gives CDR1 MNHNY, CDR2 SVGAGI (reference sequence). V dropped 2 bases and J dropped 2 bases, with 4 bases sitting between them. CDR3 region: CASSYTRNQPQHF. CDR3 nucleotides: TGTGCCAGCAGTTACACCCGCAATCAGCCCCAGCATTTT.

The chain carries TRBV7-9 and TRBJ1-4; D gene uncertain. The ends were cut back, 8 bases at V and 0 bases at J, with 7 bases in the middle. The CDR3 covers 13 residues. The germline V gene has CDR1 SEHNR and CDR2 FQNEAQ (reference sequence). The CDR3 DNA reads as TGTGCCAGCGACCGGCCAACTAATGAAAAACTGTTTTTT. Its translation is CASDRPTNEKLFF.

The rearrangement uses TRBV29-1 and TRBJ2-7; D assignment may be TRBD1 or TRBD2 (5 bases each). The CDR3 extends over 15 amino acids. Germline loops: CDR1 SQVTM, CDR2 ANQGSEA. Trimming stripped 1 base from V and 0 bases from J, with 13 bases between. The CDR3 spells CSVEGLGDLSYEQYF. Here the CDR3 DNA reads TGCAGCGTTGAAGGGTTAGGGGACCTCTCCTACGAGCAGTACTTC.

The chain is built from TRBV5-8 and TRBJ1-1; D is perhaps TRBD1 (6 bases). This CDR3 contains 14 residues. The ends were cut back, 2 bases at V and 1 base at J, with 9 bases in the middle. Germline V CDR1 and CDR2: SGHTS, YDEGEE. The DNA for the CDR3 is TGTGCCAGCAGCTTTACAGGGCCGAACACTGAAGCTTTCTTT. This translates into CASSFTGPNTEAFF.

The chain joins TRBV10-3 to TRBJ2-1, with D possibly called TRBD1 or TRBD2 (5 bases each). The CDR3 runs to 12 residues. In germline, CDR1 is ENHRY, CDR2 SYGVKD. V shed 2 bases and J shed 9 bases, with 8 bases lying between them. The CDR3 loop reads CAISEEGSEQFF. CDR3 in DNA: TGTGCCATCAGTGAGGAGGGGAGTGAGCAGTTCTTC.

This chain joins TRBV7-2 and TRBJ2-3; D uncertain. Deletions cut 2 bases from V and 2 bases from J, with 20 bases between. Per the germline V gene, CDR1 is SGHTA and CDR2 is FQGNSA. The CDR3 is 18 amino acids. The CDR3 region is CASSLMAPRGEVTDTQYF. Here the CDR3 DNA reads TGTGCCAGCAGCTTAATGGCGCCTCGCGGTGAGGTCACAGATACGCAGTATTTT.

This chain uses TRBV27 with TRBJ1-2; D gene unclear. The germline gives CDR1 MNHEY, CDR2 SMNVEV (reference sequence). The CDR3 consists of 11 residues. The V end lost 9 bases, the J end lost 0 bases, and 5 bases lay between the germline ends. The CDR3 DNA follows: TGTGCCAGGAGCGCTAACTATGGCTACACCTTC. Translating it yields CARSANYGYTF.

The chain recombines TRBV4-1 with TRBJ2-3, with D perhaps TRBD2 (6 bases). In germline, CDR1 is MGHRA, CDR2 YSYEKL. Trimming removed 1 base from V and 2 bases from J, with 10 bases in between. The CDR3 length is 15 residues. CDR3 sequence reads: CASSQGLVVTDTQYF. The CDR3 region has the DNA TGCGCCAGCAGCCAAGGACTAGTTGTCACAGATACGCAGTATTTT.

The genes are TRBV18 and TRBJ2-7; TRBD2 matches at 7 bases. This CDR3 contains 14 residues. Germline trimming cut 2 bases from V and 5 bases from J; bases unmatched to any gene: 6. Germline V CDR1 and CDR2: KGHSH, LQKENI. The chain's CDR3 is CASSPNGRSDEQYF. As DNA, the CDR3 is TGTGCCAGCTCACCAAACGGGAGGTCCGACGAGCAGTACTTC.

The CDR3 loop reads CASSSTGASYEQYF. As DNA, the CDR3 is TGTGCCAGCAGCTCAACAGGGGCCTCCTACGAGCAGTACTTC. The chain joins TRBV7-9 to TRBJ2-7; 7 bases are shared with TRBD1. The V segment lost 4 bases and the J segment 0 bases; nucleotides outside the gene matches: 3. This CDR3 region has 14 residues. Germline V gene lookup returns CDR1 SEHNR and CDR2 FQNEAQ (reference sequence).

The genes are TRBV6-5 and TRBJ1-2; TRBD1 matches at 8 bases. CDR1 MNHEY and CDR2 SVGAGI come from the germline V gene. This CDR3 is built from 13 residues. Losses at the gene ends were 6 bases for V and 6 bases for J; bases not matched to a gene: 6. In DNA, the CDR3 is TGTGCCAGCAGACTCAGGGGGCTCAATGGCTACACCTTC. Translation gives CASRLRGLNGYTF.

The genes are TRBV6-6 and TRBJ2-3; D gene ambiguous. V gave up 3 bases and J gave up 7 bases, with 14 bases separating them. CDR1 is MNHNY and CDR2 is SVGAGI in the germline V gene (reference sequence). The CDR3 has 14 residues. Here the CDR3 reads CASSYGRNENTQYF. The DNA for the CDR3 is TGTGCCAGCAGTTATGGTCGGAACGAAAATACGCAGTATTTT.

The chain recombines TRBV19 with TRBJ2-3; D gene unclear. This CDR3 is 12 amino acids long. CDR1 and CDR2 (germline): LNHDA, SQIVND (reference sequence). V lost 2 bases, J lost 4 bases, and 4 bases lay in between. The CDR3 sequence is CASSIRPDTQYF. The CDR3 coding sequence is TGTGCCAGTAGTATAAGGCCAGATACGCAGTATTTT. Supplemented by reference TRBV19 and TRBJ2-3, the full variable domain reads DGGITQSPKYLFRKEGQNVTLSCEQNLNHDAMYWYRQDPGQGLRLIYYSQIVNDFQKGDIAEGYSVSREKKESFPLTVTSAQKNPTAFYLCASSIRPDTQYFGPGTRLTVL.

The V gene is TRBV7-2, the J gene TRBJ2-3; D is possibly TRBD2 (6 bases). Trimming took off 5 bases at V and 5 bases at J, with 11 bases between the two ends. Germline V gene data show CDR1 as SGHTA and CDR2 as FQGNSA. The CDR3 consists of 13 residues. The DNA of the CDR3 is TGTGCCAGCAGCGAGTCCGGGGGAGATACGCAGTATTTT. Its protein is CASSESGGDTQYF. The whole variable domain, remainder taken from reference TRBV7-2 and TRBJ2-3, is GAGVSQSPSNKVTEKGKDVELRCDPISGHTALYWYRQSLGQGLEFLIYFQGNSAPDKSGLPSDRFSAERTGGSVSTLTIQRTQQEDSAVYLCASSESGGDTQYFGPGTRLTVL.

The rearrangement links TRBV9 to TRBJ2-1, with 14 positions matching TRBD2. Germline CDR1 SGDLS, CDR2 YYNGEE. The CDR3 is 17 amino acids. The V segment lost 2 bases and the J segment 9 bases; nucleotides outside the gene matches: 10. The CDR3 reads CASSVGLAGGWSPEQFF. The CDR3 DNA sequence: TGTGCCAGCAGCGTTGGACTAGCGGGGGGTTGGTCCCCTGAGCAGTTCTTC.

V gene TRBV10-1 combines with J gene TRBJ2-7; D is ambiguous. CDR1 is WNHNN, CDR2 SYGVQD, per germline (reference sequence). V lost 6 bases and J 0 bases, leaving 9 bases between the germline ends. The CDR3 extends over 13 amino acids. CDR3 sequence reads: CASSGSFSYEQYF. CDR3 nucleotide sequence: TGCGCCAGCAGCGGAAGCTTCTCCTACGAGCAGTACTTC.

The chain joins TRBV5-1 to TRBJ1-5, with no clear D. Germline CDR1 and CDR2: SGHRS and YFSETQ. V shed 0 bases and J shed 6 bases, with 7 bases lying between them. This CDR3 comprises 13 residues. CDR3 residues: CASSLGQGQPQHF. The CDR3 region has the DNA TGCGCCAGCAGCTTGGGTCAAGGTCAGCCCCAGCATTTT.

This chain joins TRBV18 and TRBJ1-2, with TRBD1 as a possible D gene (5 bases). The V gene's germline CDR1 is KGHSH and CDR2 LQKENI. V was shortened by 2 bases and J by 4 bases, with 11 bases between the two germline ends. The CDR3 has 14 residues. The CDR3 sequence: CASSPGGSLYGYTF. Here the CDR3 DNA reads TGTGCCAGCTCACCAGGGGGATCACTCTATGGCTACACCTTC.

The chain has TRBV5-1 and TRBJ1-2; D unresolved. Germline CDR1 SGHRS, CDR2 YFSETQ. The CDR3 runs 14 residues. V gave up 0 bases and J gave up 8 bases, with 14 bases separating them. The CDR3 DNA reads TGCGCCAGCAGCTTGGCGCCATCATTTGGCGGCTACACCTTC. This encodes CASSLAPSFGGYTF.

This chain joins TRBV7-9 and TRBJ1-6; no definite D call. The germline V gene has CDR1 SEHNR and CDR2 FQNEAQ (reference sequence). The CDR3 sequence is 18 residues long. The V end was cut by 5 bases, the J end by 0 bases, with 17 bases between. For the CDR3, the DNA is TGTGCCAGCAGCCAAGGACTGGCACCGAGCTCCTATAATTCACCCCTCCACTTT. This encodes CASSQGLAPSSYNSPLHF.

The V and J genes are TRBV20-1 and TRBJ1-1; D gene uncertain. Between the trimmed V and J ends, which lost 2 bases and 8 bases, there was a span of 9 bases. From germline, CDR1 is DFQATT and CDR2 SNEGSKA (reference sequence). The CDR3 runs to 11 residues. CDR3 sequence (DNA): TGCAGTGCTAGACAGGTCTTCGAAGCTTTCTTT. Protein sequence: CSARQVFEAFF.

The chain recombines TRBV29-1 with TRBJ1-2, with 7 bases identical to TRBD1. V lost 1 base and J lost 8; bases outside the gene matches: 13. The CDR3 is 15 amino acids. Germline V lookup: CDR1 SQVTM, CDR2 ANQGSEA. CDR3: CSVEGATGAALGYTF. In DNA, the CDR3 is TGCAGCGTTGAAGGGGCCACAGGGGCCGCCCTCGGCTACACCTTC.